These T cell receptor beta chains were read from a single sample in a study of radiotherapy plus CTLA-4 blockade in lung cancer. Clones were read by immunoSEQ multiplex PCR, and TCRdb kept only the in-frame ones, dropping some. The sample includes 25,000 to 35,000 clones, almost 80% of them seen just once. The sequencing used peripheral blood, collected from a patient treated with radiotherapy plus ipilimumab. All receptors derive from a human donor with non-small cell lung cancer who had stable disease on radiotherapy plus ipilimumab. Both conserved end residues are part of each CDR3. D genes are given only for firm matches. The size of a clone is reported for some rows only, either as once, few or many, or as a class for expanded clones.

v_call: TRBV7-2
clone_size: once
d_call: .
cdr3_length: 13
j_call: TRBJ1-4
cdr3_aa: CASSLVVFEKLFF
cdr3_nt: TGTGCCAGCAGCTTAGTGGTCTTTGAAAAACTGTTTTTT

v_call: TRBV4-3
clone_size: .
d_call: .
cdr3_length: 13
j_call: TRBJ2-7
cdr3_aa: CASSRNDGYEQYF
cdr3_nt: TGCGCCAGCAGCCGGAACGACGGCTACGAGCAGTACTTC

v_call: TRBV6-1
clone_size: .
d_call: .
cdr3_length: 15
j_call: TRBJ1-6
cdr3_aa: CASSEIERGSSPLHF
cdr3_nt: TGTGCCAGCAGTGAAATCGAAAGGGGGAGCTCACCCCTCCACTTT

v_call: TRBV4-1
clone_size: .
d_call: .
cdr3_length: 16
j_call: TRBJ2-7
cdr3_aa: CASSRLNSGESYEQYF
cdr3_nt: TGCGCCAGCAGCCGGCTTAATTCGGGGGAGTCCTACGAGCAGTACTTC

v_call: TRBV6-1
clone_size: .
d_call: .
cdr3_length: 13
j_call: TRBJ2-1
cdr3_aa: CASSATGRDEQFF
cdr3_nt: TGTGCCAGCAGTGCTACAGGGAGAGATGAGCAGTTCTTC

v_call: TRBV19
clone_size: .
d_call: .
cdr3_length: 16
j_call: TRBJ1-2
cdr3_aa: CASSMGSRAGNYGYTF
cdr3_nt: TGTGCCAGTAGTATGGGGAGCAGGGCCGGCAACTATGGCTACACCTTC

v_call: TRBV18
clone_size: .
d_call: .
cdr3_length: 13
j_call: TRBJ1-1
cdr3_aa: CASSLGQNTEAFF
cdr3_nt: TGTGCCAGCTCACTGGGACAGAACACTGAAGCTTTCTTT

v_call: TRBV11-2
clone_size: .
d_call: TRBD1
cdr3_length: 16
j_call: TRBJ1-2
cdr3_aa: CASSSLGTDYNYGYTF
cdr3_nt: TGTGCCAGCAGCTCGCTAGGGACAGATTATAACTATGGCTACACCTTC

v_call: TRBV9
clone_size: once
d_call: TRBD1
cdr3_length: 15
j_call: TRBJ2-3
cdr3_aa: CASSEGDRITDTQYF
cdr3_nt: TGTGCCAGCAGCGAAGGGGACAGAATCACAGATACGCAGTATTTT

v_call: TRBV6-1
clone_size: .
d_call: .
cdr3_length: 13
j_call: TRBJ1-1
cdr3_aa: CAIHPARGTEAFF
cdr3_nt: TGTGCCATTCACCCCGCCAGAGGCACTGAAGCTTTCTTT

v_call: TRBV12-5
clone_size: .
d_call: .
cdr3_length: 13
j_call: TRBJ2-3
cdr3_aa: CASAWESTDTQYF
cdr3_nt: TGTGCTAGTGCGTGGGAGAGCACAGATACGCAGTATTTT

v_call: TRBV30
clone_size: .
d_call: .
cdr3_length: 14
j_call: TRBJ1-5
cdr3_aa: CAWSVYGSNQPQHF
cdr3_nt: TGTGCCTGGAGTGTATACGGTAGCAATCAGCCCCAGCATTTT

v_call: TRBV6-5
clone_size: once
d_call: .
cdr3_length: 13
j_call: TRBJ1-2
cdr3_aa: CASSQDSNYGYTF
cdr3_nt: TGTGCCAGCAGTCAGGATAGTAACTATGGCTACACCTTC

v_call: TRBV6-5
clone_size: .
d_call: .
cdr3_length: 16
j_call: TRBJ1-4
cdr3_aa: CASSYSRETYNEKLFF
cdr3_nt: TGTGCCAGCAGTTACTCCAGGGAAACCTATAATGAAAAACTGTTTTTT

v_call: TRBV5-1
clone_size: .
d_call: TRBD1
cdr3_length: 16
j_call: TRBJ1-5
cdr3_aa: CASSPNGQGVNQPQHF
cdr3_nt: TGCGCCAGCAGCCCCAATGGACAGGGGGTAAATCAGCCCCAGCATTTT

v_call: TRBV6-4
clone_size: .
d_call: TRBD1
cdr3_length: 16
j_call: TRBJ2-3
cdr3_aa: CASSDMTGGDTDTQYF
cdr3_nt: TGTGCCAGCAGTGATATGACAGGGGGCGATACAGATACGCAGTATTTT

v_call: TRBV6-1
clone_size: medium-sized
d_call: .
cdr3_length: 12
j_call: TRBJ1-2
cdr3_aa: CASSEVAVRYTF
cdr3_nt: TGTGCCAGCAGTGAAGTTGCAGTCCGCTACACCTTC

v_call: TRBV6-5
clone_size: .
d_call: .
cdr3_length: 14
j_call: TRBJ1-2
cdr3_aa: CASSYSGGGYGYTF
cdr3_nt: TGTGCCAGCAGTTACTCGGGAGGGGGCTATGGCTACACCTTC

v_call: TRBV19
clone_size: .
d_call: TRBD1
cdr3_length: 16
j_call: TRBJ1-5
cdr3_aa: CATRTLDRGLEQPQHW
cdr3_nt: TGTGCCACGCGAACCCTGGACAGGGGGCTCGAACAGCCCCAGCATTGG

v_call: TRBV4-3
clone_size: .
d_call: .
cdr3_length: 16
j_call: TRBJ1-5
cdr3_aa: CASSQDLGGSGQPQHF
cdr3_nt: TGCGCCAGCAGCCAAGATTTGGGGGGGTCAGGTCAGCCCCAGCATTTT

v_call: TRBV28
clone_size: .
d_call: TRBD2
cdr3_length: 15
j_call: TRBJ2-2
cdr3_aa: CASLSGGDNTGELFF
cdr3_nt: TGTGCCAGTCTTAGCGGGGGGGACAACACCGGGGAGCTGTTTTTT

v_call: TRBV4-1
clone_size: .
d_call: .
cdr3_length: 13
j_call: TRBJ2-3
cdr3_aa: CASSQDTPDTQYF
cdr3_nt: TGCGCCAGCAGCCAAGATACCCCAGATACGCAGTATTTT

v_call: TRBV27
clone_size: once
d_call: .
cdr3_length: 14
j_call: TRBJ2-2
cdr3_aa: CASTGSSNTGELFF
cdr3_nt: TGTGCCAGCACCGGCAGCTCGAACACCGGGGAGCTGTTTTTT

v_call: TRBV6-1
clone_size: .
d_call: TRBD1
cdr3_length: 15
j_call: TRBJ1-1
cdr3_aa: CASSLGDRRNTEAFF
cdr3_nt: TGTGCCAGCAGTTTAGGGGACAGGAGGAACACTGAAGCTTTCTTT